This passage covers 31 T cell receptor beta chains from one sample sequenced in a study of blood T cell repertoires in COVID-19. Clones were sequenced by immunoSEQ multiplex PCR, and TCRdb holds only the in-frame ones, with some missing. Of roughly 240,000 clones listed, around 87% are singletons. The sample taken for sequencing was peripheral blood. The receptors here all came from a man in his late teens or twenties with active or convalescent COVID-19.

The chain uses TRBV11-2 and TRBJ2-3; 7 nucleotides agree with TRBD2. This CDR3 has 16 residues. Germline V gene data show CDR1 as SGHAT and CDR2 as FQNNGV. Germline trimming cut 1 base from V and 2 bases from J; bases unmatched to any gene: 6. In DNA form, the CDR3 reads TGTGCCAGCAGCTTAGGGGCGAGCGGGGTCACAGATACGCAGTATTTT. Amino acids: CASSLGASGVTDTQYF. The full variable domain, its missing parts supplied by reference TRBV11-2 and TRBJ2-3, is EAGVAQSPRYKIIEKRQSVAFWCNPISGHATLYWYQQILGQGPKLLIQFQNNGVVDDSQLPKDRFSAERLKGVDSTLKIQPAKLEDSAVYLCASSLGASGVTDTQYFGPGTRLTVL.

This clone showed up just once. The V and J genes are TRBV2 and TRBJ2-7; D not resolved. V lost 4 bases, J lost 7 bases, and 14 bases lay in between. The germline gives CDR1 SNHLY, CDR2 FYNNEI. The CDR3 sequence is 13 residues long. This chain's CDR3 is CASSGNGLREQYF. In nucleotides, the CDR3 is TGTGCCAGCAGTGGAAATGGGCTAAGGGAGCAGTACTTC.

This sequence joins TRBV19 and TRBJ2-5; TRBD1 agrees at 9 bases. This CDR3 spans 14 amino acids. CDR1 is LNHDA, CDR2 SQIVND, per germline (reference sequence). With V trimmed by 7 bases and J by 2 bases, 5 bases remained unmatched. For the CDR3, the DNA is TGTGCCAGTAAGGGGACAGGGAGGCAAGAGACCCAGTACTTC. As protein: CASKGTGRQETQYF.

The rearrangement uses TRBV5-1 and TRBJ2-7, with 11 bases aligning to TRBD1. The germline V gene has CDR1 SGHRS and CDR2 YFSETQ. This CDR3 is built from 14 residues. The ends lost 4 bases at V and 4 bases at J; junction bases unmatched: 4. CDR3 amino acids: CASSRGQGVYEQYF. The CDR3 region has the DNA TGCGCCAGCAGCCGGGGACAGGGGGTATACGAGCAGTACTTC.

The chain carries TRBV11-2 and TRBJ1-1, with 8 positions matching TRBD1. Trimming removed 7 bases from V and 6 bases from J; junction bases left unmatched: 4. The CDR3 contains 12 residues. The V gene's germline CDR1 is SGHAT and CDR2 FQNNGV. The CDR3 DNA sequence: TGTGCCAGCACCCGGGGACAGGCTGAAGCTTTCTTT. Translating it yields CASTRGQAEAFF.

The chain has TRBV5-6 and TRBJ2-3, with D possibly being TRBD2 (5 bases). Per germline, CDR1 SGHDT and CDR2 YYEEEE. The CDR3 contains 17 residues. The germline V and J ends were trimmed by 1 base and 6 bases, with 21 bases remaining between them. CDR3 nucleotide sequence: TGTGCCAGCAGCTTGTCACTAGGTAGTACTAATCCGGATACGCAGTATTTT. This codes for CASSLSLGSTNPDTQYF.

J is TRBJ2-5 and V is TRBV6-1; TRBD2 is a possible D gene (6 bases). Germline CDR1 is MNHNS and CDR2 is SASEGT. Trimming left V 0 bases short and J 5 bases short, with 13 bases between. The CDR3 loop spans 15 amino acids. CDR3 region: CASSEAVGGRETQYF. Written as DNA, the CDR3 is TGTGCCAGCAGTGAAGCCGTGGGAGGAAGGGAGACCCAGTACTTC.

The chain has TRBV5-1 and TRBJ1-2; no clear D gene. From germline, CDR1 is SGHRS and CDR2 YFSETQ. The germline V and J ends were trimmed by 4 bases and 1 base, with 8 bases remaining between them. The CDR3 has 13 residues. The CDR3 reads CASSPNFNYGYTF. The CDR3, as DNA: TGCGCCAGCAGCCCCAACTTTAACTATGGCTACACCTTC.

V usage is TRBV12-2 and J usage is TRBJ2-3; the D call in the table, TRBD2, was not verified against the DNA. TRBV12-2 is designated a pseudogene. The CDR3 covers 13 residues. CDR3 nucleotides: TGTGCAAGTCGCTTACTTTCCACAGATACGCAGTATTTT. Encoded protein: CASRLLSTDTQYF.

This clone was counted only a few times. This sequence joins TRBV5-1 and TRBJ1-4; 9 bases are shared with TRBD1. In germline, CDR1 is SGHRS, CDR2 YFSETQ. This CDR3 region has 16 residues. The ends lost 4 bases at V and 7 bases at J; junction bases unmatched: 11. In nucleotides, the CDR3 is TGCGCCAGCAGCGCCCGGACAGGGGCGGGAATTGAAAAACTGTTTTTT. Amino acids: CASSARTGAGIEKLFF. Full variable domain (rest looked up from reference TRBV5-1 and TRBJ1-4): KAGVTQTPRYLIKTRGQQVTLSCSPISGHRSVSWYQQTPGQGLQFLFEYFSETQRNKGNFPGRFSGRQFSNSRSEMNVSTLELGDSALYLCASSARTGAGIEKLFFGSGTQLSVL.

This clone occurred once. The gene calls are TRBV4-2 and TRBJ2-1; 7 bases match TRBD2. The trim removed 0 bases at V and 4 bases at J, leaving 6 bases unmatched. Germline V gives CDR1 LGHNA, CDR2 YNFKEQ. The length of the CDR3 is 16 residues. CDR3 in amino acids: CASSQDRPGLYNEQFF. DNA for the CDR3: TGTGCCAGCAGCCAAGATCGACCGGGACTATACAATGAGCAGTTCTTC.

This sequence joins TRBV3-1 (or the pseudogene TRBV3-2) and TRBJ2-7, with 7 bases aligning to TRBD2. Germline CDR1 reads LGHDT; CDR2 reads YNNKEL (reference sequence). This CDR3 has 14 amino acids. V shed 4 bases and J 5 bases; nucleotides not matched to a gene: 8. CDR3 loop: CASSPPRGRNEQYF. CDR3 nucleotide sequence: TGTGCCAGCAGCCCCCCCCGCGGGAGAAACGAGCAGTACTTC.

The chain recombines TRBV28 with TRBJ2-6, with D unresolved. Trimming pared 11 bases from V and 4 bases from J, leaving 15 bases between. The CDR3 consists of 14 residues. Germline CDR1 is MDHEN and CDR2 is SYDVKM. DNA for the CDR3: TGTGCCGCATCCTCCCCCACAGGGGCCAACGTCCTGACTTTC. Its protein product is CAASSPTGANVLTF.

Concerning this clone: The same CDR3 is also encoded by other DNA sequences in this sample. The chain has TRBV11-1 and TRBJ1-1, with D possibly being TRBD1 (5 bases). This CDR3 has 13 amino acids. Between the trimmed V and J ends, which lost 4 bases and 1 base, there was a span of 7 bases. CDR1 and CDR2 from the germline V gene are SGHAT and FQDESV (reference sequence). The CDR3 spells CASSSDRNTEAFF. CDR3 DNA sequence: TGTGCCAGCAGCTCCGACAGGAACACTGAAGCTTTCTTT.

The rearrangement uses TRBV6-1 and TRBJ1-2, with D uncertain. This CDR3 spans 15 amino acids. Germline lookup yields CDR1 MNHNS and CDR2 SASEGT. Trimming took 1 base from V and 1 from J, leaving 10 bases between them. The CDR3 DNA sequence: TGTGCCAGCAGTGAAGGAGGAATGGGTAACTATGGCTACACCTTC. Its translation: CASSEGGMGNYGYTF.

The chain combines TRBV11-2 with TRBJ2-7; 9 positions match TRBD2. This CDR3 comprises 15 residues. Germline lookup yields CDR1 SGHAT and CDR2 FQNNGV. Trimming took 3 bases from V and 2 from J; bases not matched to a gene: 5. The CDR3: CASSFRLAGTYEQYF. In DNA form, the CDR3 reads TGTGCCAGCAGCTTCCGGCTAGCGGGGACCTACGAGCAGTACTTC.

The CDR3 sequence: CASSLGFGQLLETQYF. The CDR3 coding sequence is TGTGCCAGCAGCTTAGGATTCGGACAGCTTCTTGAGACCCAGTACTTC. The chain carries TRBV7-9 and TRBJ2-5; tentatively, D is TRBD1 (6 bases). The CDR3 runs 16 residues. The V end was cut by 1 base, the J end by 5 bases, with 17 bases between. The germline gives CDR1 SEHNR, CDR2 FQNEAQ (reference sequence).

In the case of this clone: At one boundary the junction diverges from the germline segment, which might be a read error. The chain carries TRBV6-5 and TRBJ1-1, with 10 bases aligning to TRBD1. The CDR3 extends over 13 amino acids. Germline V gene data show CDR1 as MNHEY and CDR2 as SVGAGI. In nucleotides, the CDR3 is TGTGCCAGCACCAGGTCCGGGACAGGGGAAGATTTCTTT. Protein sequence: CASTRSGTGEDFF.

In its sample, this clone was seen a few times. Other DNA sequences of this sample code for an identical CDR3. The chain has TRBV7-9 and TRBJ2-1; 12 bases fit TRBD1. The CDR3 is 15 residues long. Trimming at V came to 4 bases and at J to 6 bases, leaving 4 bases not matched to a gene. Germline V lookup: CDR1 SEHNR, CDR2 FQNEAQ (reference sequence). Written as DNA, the CDR3 is TGTGCCAGCAGCTGGGGACAGGGGGCGGGCAATGAGCAGTTCTTC. Its protein is CASSWGQGAGNEQFF.

The genes are TRBV5-1 and TRBJ2-1; TRBD2 aligns across 8 bases. Germline V gene data show CDR1 as SGHRS and CDR2 as YFSETQ. J was trimmed by 7 bases and V by 0 bases; bases with no gene match: 9. This CDR3 spans 16 amino acids. CDR3 nucleotide sequence: TGCGCCAGCAGCTTGGTGGGGCGGGGGGCAGTAAATGAGCAGTTCTTC. This encodes CASSLVGRGAVNEQFF.

V is TRBV7-9 and J is TRBJ1-2; the D is unclear. V lost 5 bases and J 1 base, leaving 11 bases between the germline ends. Germline assignment: CDR1 SEHNR and CDR2 FQNEAQ (reference sequence). The CDR3 covers 14 residues. CDR3 sequence reads: CASSPGGSNYGYTF. CDR3 coding DNA: TGTGCCAGCAGCCCCGGCGGCAGTAACTATGGCTACACCTTC. Full variable domain (remainder filled in from reference TRBV7-9 and TRBJ1-2): DTGVSQNPRHKITKRGQNVTFRCDPISEHNRLYWYRQTLGQGPEFLTYFQNEAQLEKSRLLSDRFSAERPKGSFSTLEIQRTEQGDSAMYLCASSPGGSNYGYTFGSGTRLTVV.

The chain combines TRBV11-3 with TRBJ1-4, with D perhaps matching TRBD1 (5 bases). The germline V gene has CDR1 SGHNT and CDR2 YENEEA. Trimming cost V 7 bases and J 2 bases, with 8 bases left between them. This CDR3 is built from 13 residues. The chain's CDR3 is CASMAGTNEKLFF. DNA of the CDR3: TGTGCCAGCATGGCAGGGACTAATGAAAAACTGTTTTTT.

The rearrangement joins TRBV7-9 to TRBJ2-7, with 7 bases fitting TRBD1. Germline V CDR1 and CDR2: SEHNR, FQNEAQ (reference sequence). This CDR3 has 17 amino acids. The V segment lost 4 bases and the J segment 0 bases; nucleotides outside the gene matches: 12. The CDR3: CASSSTPGQLNSYEQYF. In nucleotides, the CDR3 is TGTGCCAGCAGCTCCACCCCGGGACAGTTGAACTCCTACGAGCAGTACTTC.

This clone was seen a single time. The V and J genes are TRBV10-2 and TRBJ2-7; TRBD1 matches 7 bases. There are 15 residues in the CDR3. Germline V gives CDR1 WSHSY, CDR2 SAAADI. The V gene end was trimmed by 2 bases and the J gene end by 3 bases; junction bases not matched to a gene: 7. This CDR3 is CASSEPRQGIYEQYF. For the CDR3, the DNA is TGCGCCAGCAGTGAGCCCCGACAGGGTATCTACGAGCAGTACTTC.

The chain combines TRBV5-1 with TRBJ2-3, with 11 nucleotides matching TRBD2. Germline CDR1 is SGHRS and CDR2 is YFSETQ. V was pared by 6 bases and J by 4 bases, with 16 bases of the junction left unmatched. The length of the CDR3 is 18 residues. The CDR3 loop reads CASNETTSGSPAADTQYF. The CDR3 region has the DNA TGCGCCAGCAACGAGACCACTAGCGGGAGCCCCGCGGCAGATACGCAGTATTTT. Full variable domain (missing parts from reference TRBV5-1 and TRBJ2-3): KAGVTQTPRYLIKTRGQQVTLSCSPISGHRSVSWYQQTPGQGLQFLFEYFSETQRNKGNFPGRFSGRQFSNSRSEMNVSTLELGDSALYLCASNETTSGSPAADTQYFGPGTRLTVL.

On this clone itself: Other DNA sequences within the sample encode an identical CDR3. The rearrangement joins TRBV10-3 to TRBJ2-7; D perhaps matches TRBD1 (6 bases). In germline, CDR1 is ENHRY, CDR2 SYGVKD. There are 14 residues in the CDR3. The ends were cut back, 0 bases at V and 0 bases at J, with 6 bases in the middle. The CDR3: CAISESTGSYEQYF. CDR3 bases: TGTGCCATCAGTGAGTCGACAGGCTCCTACGAGCAGTACTTC.

V is TRBV10-3 and J is TRBJ2-7; 7 nucleotides align to TRBD1. Germline CDR1 and CDR2: ENHRY and SYGVKD. The CDR3 contains 16 residues. Unmatched junction bases numbered 8, after V lost 3 bases and J lost 0 bases. The CDR3 spells CAISDSDRTRSYEQYF. The CDR3, as DNA: TGTGCCATCAGTGACTCGGACAGGACCCGCTCCTACGAGCAGTACTTC.

V usage is TRBV19 and J usage is TRBJ1-5; no firm D call. CDR1 is LNHDA, CDR2 SQIVND, per germline (reference sequence). This CDR3 has 16 amino acids. The V end lost 10 bases, the J end lost 0 bases, and 19 bases lay between the germline ends. The CDR3, as DNA: TGTGCCACCGGCAATCGGGTCCGATATAGCAATCAGCCCCAGCATTTT. It is translated as CATGNRVRYSNQPQHF.

The chain has TRBV6-5 and TRBJ2-7, with D possibly matching TRBD2 (6 bases). The germline V gene encodes CDR1 MNHEY and CDR2 SVGAGI. The CDR3 has 14 amino acids. Deletions cut 7 bases from V and 4 bases from J, with 17 bases between. This CDR3 reads CASKQRRRVYEQYF. CDR3 bases: TGTGCCAGCAAACAAAGGAGGAGGGTATACGAGCAGTACTTC.

V gene TRBV11-3 combines with J gene TRBJ2-1; TRBD1 aligns across 7 bases. The CDR3 is 14 residues long. Germline-derived CDR1 and CDR2 are SGHNT and YENEEA. With 5 bases clipped from V and 8 bases from J, the junction kept 9 bases outside the gene matches. The CDR3 coding sequence is TGTGCCAGCAGCATATGGACAGGCCGAGATGAGCAGTTCTTC. Amino acid sequence: CASSIWTGRDEQFF.

V gene TRBV24-1 combines with J gene TRBJ1-2; no firm D call. Trimming left V 3 bases short and J 8 bases short, with 6 bases between. The CDR3 has 11 residues. The germline CDR1 and CDR2 sequences are KGHDR and SFDVKD. Written as DNA, the CDR3 is TGTGCCACCAGTGATCCAAAAGGCTACACCTTC. Protein: CATSDPKGYTF.